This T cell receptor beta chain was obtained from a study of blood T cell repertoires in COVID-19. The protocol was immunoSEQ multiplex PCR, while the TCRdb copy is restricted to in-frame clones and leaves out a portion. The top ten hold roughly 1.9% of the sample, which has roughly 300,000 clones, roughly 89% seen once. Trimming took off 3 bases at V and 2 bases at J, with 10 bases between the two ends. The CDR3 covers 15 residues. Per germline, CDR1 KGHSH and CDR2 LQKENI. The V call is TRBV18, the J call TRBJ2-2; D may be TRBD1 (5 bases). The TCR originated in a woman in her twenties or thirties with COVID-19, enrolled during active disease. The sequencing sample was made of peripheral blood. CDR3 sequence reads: CASSPRQINTGELFF. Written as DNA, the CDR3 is TGTGCCAGCTCACCTCGACAGATTAACACCGGGGAGCTGTTTTTT.